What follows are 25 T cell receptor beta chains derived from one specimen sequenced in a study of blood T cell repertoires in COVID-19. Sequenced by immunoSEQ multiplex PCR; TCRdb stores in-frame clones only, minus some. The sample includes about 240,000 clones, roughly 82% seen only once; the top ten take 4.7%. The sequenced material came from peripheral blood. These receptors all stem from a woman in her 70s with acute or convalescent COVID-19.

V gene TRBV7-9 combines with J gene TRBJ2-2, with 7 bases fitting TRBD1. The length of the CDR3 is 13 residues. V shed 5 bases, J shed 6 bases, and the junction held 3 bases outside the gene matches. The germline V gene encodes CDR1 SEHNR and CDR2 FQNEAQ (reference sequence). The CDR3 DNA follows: TGTGCCAGCAGCCCGACAGGGCCCGGGGAGCTGTTTTTT. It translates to CASSPTGPGELFF.

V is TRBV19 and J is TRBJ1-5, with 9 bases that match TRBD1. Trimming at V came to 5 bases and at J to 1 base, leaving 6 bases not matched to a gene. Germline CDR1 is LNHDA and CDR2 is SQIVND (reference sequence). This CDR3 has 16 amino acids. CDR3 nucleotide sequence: TGTGCCAGTAGTGCACAGGGGGCCGTGAGCAATCAGCCCCAGCATTTT. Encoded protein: CASSAQGAVSNQPQHF.

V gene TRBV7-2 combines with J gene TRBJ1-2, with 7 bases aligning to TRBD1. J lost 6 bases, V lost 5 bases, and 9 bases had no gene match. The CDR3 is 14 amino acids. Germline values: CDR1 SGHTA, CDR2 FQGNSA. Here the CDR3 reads CASSLRQGRHGYTF. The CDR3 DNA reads TGTGCCAGCAGCCTAAGACAGGGAAGACATGGCTACACCTTC.

In DNA, the CDR3 is TGTGCCAGCACCACGGGAGGACAGGGGGCCTATTCACCCCTCCACTTT. Amino acids: CASTTGGQGAYSPLHF. The J gene is TRBJ1-6, the V gene TRBV5-4; 11 bases line up with TRBD1. V trimming: 6 bases; J trimming: 8 bases; junction bases outside the gene matches: 10. Germline assignment: CDR1 SGHNT and CDR2 YYREEE (reference sequence). The CDR3 totals 16 residues.

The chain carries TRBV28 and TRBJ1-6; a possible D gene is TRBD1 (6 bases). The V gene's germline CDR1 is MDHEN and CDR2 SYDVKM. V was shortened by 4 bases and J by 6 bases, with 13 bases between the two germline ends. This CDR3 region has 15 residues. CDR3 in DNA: TGTGCCAGCAGTTCGGCAGGGGACCCTAATTCACCCCTCCACTTT. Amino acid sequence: CASSSAGDPNSPLHF.

CDR3 nucleotides: TGCGCCAGCAGCCAAGAAAGTAGATTCACTGAAGCTTTCTTT. It specifies CASSQESRFTEAFF. V is TRBV4-1 and J is TRBJ1-1; no firm D call. V was trimmed by 0 bases and J by 4 bases, leaving 9 bases between them. Germline V gene sequence: CDR1 MGHRA, CDR2 YSYEKL. The CDR3 totals 14 residues.

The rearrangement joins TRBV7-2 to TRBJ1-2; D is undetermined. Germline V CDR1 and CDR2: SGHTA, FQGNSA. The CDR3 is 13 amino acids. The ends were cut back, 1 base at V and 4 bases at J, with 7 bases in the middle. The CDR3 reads CASSLEVSYGYTF. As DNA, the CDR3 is TGTGCCAGCAGCTTAGAAGTCAGCTATGGCTACACCTTC.

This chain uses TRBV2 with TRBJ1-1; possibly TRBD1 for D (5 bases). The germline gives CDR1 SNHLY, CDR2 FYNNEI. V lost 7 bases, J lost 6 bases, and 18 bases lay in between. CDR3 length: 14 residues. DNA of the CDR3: TGTGCCAGCACCCGGGACTCAGTGGGTGCTGAAGCTTTCTTT. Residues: CASTRDSVGAEAFF. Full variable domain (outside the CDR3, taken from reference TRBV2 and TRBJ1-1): EPEVTQTPSHQVTQMGQEVILRCVPISNHLYFYWYRQILGQKVEFLVSFYNNEISEKSEIFDDQFSVERPDGSNFTLKIRSTKLEDSAMYFCASTRDSVGAEAFFGQGTRLTVV.

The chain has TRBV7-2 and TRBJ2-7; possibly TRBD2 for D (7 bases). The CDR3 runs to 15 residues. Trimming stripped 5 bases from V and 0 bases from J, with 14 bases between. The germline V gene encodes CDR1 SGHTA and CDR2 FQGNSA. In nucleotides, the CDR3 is TGTGCCAGCAGCCCCGGGGCGGGGGCCTCCTACGAGCAGTACTTC. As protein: CASSPGAGASYEQYF.

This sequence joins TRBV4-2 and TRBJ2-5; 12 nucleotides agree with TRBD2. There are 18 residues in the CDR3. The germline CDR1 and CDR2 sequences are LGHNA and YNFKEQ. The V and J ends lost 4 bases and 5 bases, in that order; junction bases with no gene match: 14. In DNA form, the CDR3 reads TGTGCCAGCAGCCTAGAGGGGCCTAGCGGGGGGGCCCCGGAGACCCAGTACTTC. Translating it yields CASSLEGPSGGAPETQYF.

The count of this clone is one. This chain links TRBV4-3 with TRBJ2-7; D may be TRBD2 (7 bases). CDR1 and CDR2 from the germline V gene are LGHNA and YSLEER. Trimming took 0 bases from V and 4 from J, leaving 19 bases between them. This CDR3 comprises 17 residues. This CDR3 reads CASSQDLLGGDVYEQYF. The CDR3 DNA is TGCGCCAGCAGCCAAGATTTGTTAGGGGGGGATGTTTACGAGCAGTACTTC.

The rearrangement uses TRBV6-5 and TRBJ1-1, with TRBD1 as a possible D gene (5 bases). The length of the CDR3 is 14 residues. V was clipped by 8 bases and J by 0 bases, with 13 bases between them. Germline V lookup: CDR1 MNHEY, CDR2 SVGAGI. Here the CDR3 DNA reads TGTGCCAGCTCGCGGGGGACCCTGAACACTGAAGCTTTCTTT. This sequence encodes CASSRGTLNTEAFF.

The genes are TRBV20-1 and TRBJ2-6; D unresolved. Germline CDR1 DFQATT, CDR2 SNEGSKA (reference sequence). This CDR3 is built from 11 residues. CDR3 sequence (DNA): TGCATGGCTTCCGGGGCCAACGTCCTGACTTTC. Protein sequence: CMASGANVLTF.

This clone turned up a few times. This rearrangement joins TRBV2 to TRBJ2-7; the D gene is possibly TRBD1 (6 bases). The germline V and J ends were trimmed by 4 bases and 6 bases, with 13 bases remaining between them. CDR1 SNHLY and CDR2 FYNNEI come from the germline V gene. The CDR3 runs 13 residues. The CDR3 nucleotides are TGTGCCAGCAGTGGGGGCAGGGGTCTCGAGCAGTACTTC. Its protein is CASSGGRGLEQYF. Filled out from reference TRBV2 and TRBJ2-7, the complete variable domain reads EPEVTQTPSHQVTQMGQEVILRCVPISNHLYFYWYRQILGQKVEFLVSFYNNEISEKSEIFDDQFSVERPDGSNFTLKIRSTKLEDSAMYFCASSGGRGLEQYFGPGTRLTVT.

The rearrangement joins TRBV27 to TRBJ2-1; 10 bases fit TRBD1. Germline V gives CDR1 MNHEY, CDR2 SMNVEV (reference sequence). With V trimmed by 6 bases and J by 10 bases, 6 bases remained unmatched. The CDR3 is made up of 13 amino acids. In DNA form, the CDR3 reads TGTGCCAGCAGCCGGGACAGGGGCGAAGAGCAGTTCTTC. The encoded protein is CASSRDRGEEQFF.

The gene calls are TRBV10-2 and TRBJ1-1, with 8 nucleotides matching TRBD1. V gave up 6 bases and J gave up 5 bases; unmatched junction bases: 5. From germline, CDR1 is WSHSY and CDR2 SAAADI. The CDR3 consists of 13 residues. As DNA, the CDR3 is TGCGCCAGCAGCGGACAGGGTCGGACTGAAGCTTTCTTT. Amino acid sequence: CASSGQGRTEAFF.

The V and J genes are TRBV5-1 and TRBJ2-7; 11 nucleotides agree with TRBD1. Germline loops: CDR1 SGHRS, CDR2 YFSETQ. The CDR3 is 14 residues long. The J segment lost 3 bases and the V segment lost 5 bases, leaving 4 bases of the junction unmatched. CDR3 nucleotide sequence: TGCGCCAGCAGATCCGGGACAGGGGGCTACGAGCAGTACTTC. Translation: CASRSGTGGYEQYF.

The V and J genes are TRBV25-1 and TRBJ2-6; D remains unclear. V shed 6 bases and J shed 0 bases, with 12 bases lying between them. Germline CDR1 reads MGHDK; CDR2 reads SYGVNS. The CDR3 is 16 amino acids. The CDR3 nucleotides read TGTGCCAGCAGCCAAACCTCGAGCTCTGGGGCCAACGTCCTGACTTTC. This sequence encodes CASSQTSSSGANVLTF.

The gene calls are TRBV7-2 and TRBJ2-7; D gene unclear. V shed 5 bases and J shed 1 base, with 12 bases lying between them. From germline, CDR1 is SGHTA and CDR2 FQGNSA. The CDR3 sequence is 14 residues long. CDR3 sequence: CASSPSTGSYEQYF. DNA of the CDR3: TGTGCCAGCAGCCCCTCGACTGGGTCCTACGAGCAGTACTTC. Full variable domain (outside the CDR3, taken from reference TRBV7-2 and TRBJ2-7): GAGVSQSPSNKVTEKGKDVELRCDPISGHTALYWYRQSLGQGLEFLIYFQGNSAPDKSGLPSDRFSAERTGGSVSTLTIQRTQQEDSAVYLCASSPSTGSYEQYFGPGTRLTVT.

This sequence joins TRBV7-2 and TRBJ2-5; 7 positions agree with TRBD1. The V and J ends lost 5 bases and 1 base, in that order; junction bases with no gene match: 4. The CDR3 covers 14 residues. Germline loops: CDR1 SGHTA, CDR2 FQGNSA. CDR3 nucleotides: TGTGCCAGCAGCCCGGGACAGACCCAAGAGACCCAGTACTTC. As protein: CASSPGQTQETQYF.

The CDR3 spells CASSHPGVEYSNQPQHF. CDR3 DNA: TGTGCCAGTAGCCACCCAGGGGTAGAATATAGCAATCAGCCCCAGCATTTT. V gene TRBV19 combines with J gene TRBJ1-5, with a weak D call TRBD1 (6 bases). The CDR3 loop spans 17 amino acids. The germline V and J ends were trimmed by 6 bases and 0 bases, with 18 bases remaining between them. Germline loops: CDR1 LNHDA, CDR2 SQIVND (reference sequence).

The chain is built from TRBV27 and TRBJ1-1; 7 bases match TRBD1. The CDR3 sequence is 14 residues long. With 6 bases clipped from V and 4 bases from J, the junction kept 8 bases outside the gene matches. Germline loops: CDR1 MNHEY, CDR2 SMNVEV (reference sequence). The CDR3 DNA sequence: TGTGCCAGCAGAGTGGCAGGGGGATCCACTGAAGCTTTCTTT. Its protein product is CASRVAGGSTEAFF.

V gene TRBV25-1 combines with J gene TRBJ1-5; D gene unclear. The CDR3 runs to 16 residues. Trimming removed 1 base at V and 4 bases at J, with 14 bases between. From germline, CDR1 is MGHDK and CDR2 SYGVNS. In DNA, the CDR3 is TGTGCCAGCAGTGAATTGAGCAATGCGGAAAATCAGCCCCAGCATTTT. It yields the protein CASSELSNAENQPQHF.

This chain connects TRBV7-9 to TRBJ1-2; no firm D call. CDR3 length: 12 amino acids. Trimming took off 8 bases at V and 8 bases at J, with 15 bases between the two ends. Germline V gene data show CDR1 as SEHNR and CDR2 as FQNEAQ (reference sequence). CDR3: CASAPQSGGYTF. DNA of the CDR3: TGTGCCAGCGCACCCCAATCGGGGGGCTACACCTTC.

CDR3 region: CAGHRANEKLFF. CDR3 nucleotide sequence: TGTGCCGGACACAGGGCTAATGAAAAACTGTTTTTT. The genes are TRBV30 and TRBJ1-4, with D possibly TRBD1 on 6 matching bases. The CDR3 extends over 12 amino acids. Germline values: CDR1 GTSNPN, CDR2 SVGIG (reference sequence). Trimming took 8 bases from V and 3 from J, leaving 10 bases between them. Using reference TRBV30 and TRBJ1-4 for the parts outside the CDR3, the full variable domain is SQTIHQWPATLVQPVGSPLSLECTVEGTSNPNLYWYRQAAGRGLQLLFYSVGIGQISSEVPQNLSASRPQDRQFILSSKKLLLSDSGFYLCAGHRANEKLFFGSGTQLSVL.